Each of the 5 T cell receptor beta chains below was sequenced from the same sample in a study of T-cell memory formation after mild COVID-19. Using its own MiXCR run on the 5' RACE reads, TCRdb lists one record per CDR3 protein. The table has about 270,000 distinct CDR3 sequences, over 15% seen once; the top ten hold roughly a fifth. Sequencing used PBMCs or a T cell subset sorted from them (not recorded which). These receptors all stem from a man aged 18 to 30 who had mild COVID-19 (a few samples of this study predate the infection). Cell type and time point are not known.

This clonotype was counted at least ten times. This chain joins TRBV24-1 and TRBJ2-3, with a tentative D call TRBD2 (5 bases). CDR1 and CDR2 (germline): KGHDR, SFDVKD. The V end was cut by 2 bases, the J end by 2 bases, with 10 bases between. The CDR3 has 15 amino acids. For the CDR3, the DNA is TGTGCCACCAGTGATTACAGACGGGACACAGATACGCAGTATTTT. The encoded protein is CATSDYRRDTDTQYF.

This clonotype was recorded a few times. In nucleotides, the CDR3 is TGCGCCAGCAGCCACACTGGGACGGGCTCCTACGAGCAGTACTTC. Amino acid sequence: CASSHTGTGSYEQYF. This chain links TRBV4-3 with TRBJ2-7; the D gene could be TRBD1 or TRBD2 (5 bases each). CDR3 size: 15 residues. CDR1 is LGHNA and CDR2 is YSLEER in the germline V gene. V lost 3 bases and J 0 bases, leaving 12 bases between the germline ends.

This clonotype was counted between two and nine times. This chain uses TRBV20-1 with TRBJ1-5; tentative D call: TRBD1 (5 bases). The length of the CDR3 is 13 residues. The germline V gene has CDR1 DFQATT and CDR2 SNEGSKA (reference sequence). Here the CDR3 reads CSTGRGTDQPQHF. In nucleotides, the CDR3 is TGCAGCACGGGACGGGGCACCGATCAGCCCCAGCATTTT.

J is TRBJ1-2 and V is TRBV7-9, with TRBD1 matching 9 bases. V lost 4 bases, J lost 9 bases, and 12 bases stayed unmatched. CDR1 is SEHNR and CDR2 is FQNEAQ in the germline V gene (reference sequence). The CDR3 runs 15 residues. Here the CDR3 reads CASSSDRGAPRSYTF. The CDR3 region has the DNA TGTGCCAGCAGCTCCGACAGGGGGGCCCCAAGGAGCTACACCTTC.

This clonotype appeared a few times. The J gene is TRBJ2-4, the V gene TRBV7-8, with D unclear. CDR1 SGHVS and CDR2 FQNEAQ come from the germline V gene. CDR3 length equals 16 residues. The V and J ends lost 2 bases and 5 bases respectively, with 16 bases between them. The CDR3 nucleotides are TGTGCCAGCAGCTTACTATCGGCACACCTGCAAAACATTCAGTACTTC. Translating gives CASSLLSAHLQNIQYF.